The rows below give T cell receptor beta chains drawn from one sample of a study of cytomegalovirus exposure and HLA in healthy donors. Repertoires were generated with immunoSEQ multiplex PCR, while TCRdb's copy carries only in-frame clones and drops some. The data hold under 85,000 clones, with around 78% observed a single time. Sequenced input: PBMCs. The receptors come from a man in his forties in good health and CMV-seronegative. Both conserved end residues are trimmed from each CDR3.

16 | TRBJ1-1 | TRBV7-5 | ARSLSQGARVPPTEAF
12 | TRBJ2-1 | TRBV2 | ASRGLDAYNEQF
13 | TRBJ1-2 | TRBV6-1 | ASSEGRGTNYGYT
11 | TRBJ2-7 | TRBV11-3 | ASSLDKAAEQY
13 | TRBJ2-7 | TRBV6-1 | ASSEVGTEAYEQY
13 | TRBJ1-5 | TRBV5-1 | ASSLGGDRNQPQH
13 | TRBJ1-6 | TRBV12-5 | ASGTLLGQASPLH
10 | TRBJ2-1 | TRBV28 | ASSFHRGGQF
14 | TRBJ1-5 | TRBV19 | ASGGQGTGGSQPQH
13 | TRBJ1-5 | TRBV6-1 | ASSDRGLDNQPQH
11 | TRBJ2-3 | TRBV6-1 | ASLAGGPDTQY